The T cell receptor (beta chain) under discussion was sequenced for a study of cytomegalovirus exposure and HLA in healthy donors. The assay was immunoSEQ multiplex PCR, and TCRdb's table has in-frame clones only and misses some. This table has over 200,000 clones, roughly 88% appearing once. CDR3 length equals 19 residues. The germline CDR1 and CDR2 sequences are MDHEN and SYDVKM. V lost 2 bases and J 3 bases, leaving 23 bases between the germline ends. V gene TRBV28 combines with J gene TRBJ2-1; a possible D gene is TRBD1 (6 bases). The clonotype originates from a woman aged 30 to 39 in good health and CMV-seronegative. Sequencing used PBMCs. CDR3 bases: TGTGCCAGCAGTTTACGGTTTGGATATAACAGGGTTAGCTACAATGAGCAGTTCTTC. Translation: CASSLRFGYNRVSYNEQFF.